This is a list of T cell receptor beta chains from one sample in a study of T-cell reconstitution after alpha-beta-depleted transplantation in children. TCRdb itself ran the PCR reads through MiXCR, one entry per CDR3 protein. The sample includes roughly 570,000 distinct CDR3 sequences, 25% to 30% of them seen just once. The sample in question was PBMCs, obtained before TCRalphabeta/CD19-depleted stem cell transplant. These receptors were taken from a boy under two years old with Wiskott-Aldrich syndrome, due to receive a stem cell transplant. The CDR3 runs from the conserved cysteine through the conserved F or W. The order of the fields is clone size, V gene, J gene, D gene, CDR3 protein, CDR3 DNA. D genes are given only for firm matches. Clone sizes are given selectively: once, few, many, or a class where the clone is expanded.

>few|TRBV12-3/TRBV12-4|TRBJ2-7|TRBD1
CASSGRQGGNEQYF
TGTGCCAGCAGTGGGAGACAGGGGGGGAACGAGCAGTACTTC
>.|TRBV28|TRBJ2-7|TRBD2
CASSVTPGLAGVPYEQYF
TGTGCCAGCAGTGTGACCCCCGGACTAGCGGGAGTGCCGTACGAGCAGTACTTC
>few|TRBV5-1|TRBJ2-3|TRBD2
CASSLAGAWTDTQYF
TGCGCCAGCAGTTTAGCGGGAGCTTGGACAGATACGCAGTATTTT
>many|TRBV7-8|TRBJ2-7|TRBD1
CASSLVHIRDRLYEQYF
TGTGCCAGCAGCTTAGTACATATAAGGGACAGACTCTACGAGCAGTACTTC
>.|TRBV5-8|TRBJ2-5|TRBD1
CASSSGQGEGETQYF
TGTGCCAGCAGCTCGGGACAGGGGGAAGGAGAGACCCAGTACTTC
>.|TRBV7-9|TRBJ1-5|.
CASSYGRDQPQHF
TGTGCCAGCAGCTACGGGAGGGATCAGCCCCAGCATTTT
>few|TRBV12-3/TRBV12-4|TRBJ2-1|TRBD2
CASSLAIGGTSGRNEQFF
TGTGCCAGCAGTTTAGCGATCGGCGGGACTAGTGGGAGGAATGAGCAGTTCTTC
>.|TRBV29-1|TRBJ2-5|.
CSVEDTFQETQYF
TGCAGCGTTGAGGACACCTTCCAAGAGACCCAGTACTTC
>.|TRBV12-3/TRBV12-4|TRBJ2-5|.
CASSGHVKQETQYF
TGTGCCAGCAGTGGCCACGTGAAACAAGAGACCCAGTACTTC
>once|TRBV30|TRBJ1-6|.
CAWSVARGNSPLHF
TGTGCCTGGAGTGTAGCCCGGGGGAATTCACCCCTCCACTTT
>.|TRBV5-4|TRBJ2-3|.
CASSRAARDTQYF
TGTGCCAGCAGCCGCGCCGCACGCGATACGCAGTATTTT
>few|TRBV20-1|TRBJ1-1|TRBD1
CSARVLQGGAFF
TGCAGTGCTAGAGTCCTACAGGGGGGAGCTTTCTTT
>few|TRBV6-6|TRBJ1-1|.
CASRRRVSTEAFF
TGTGCCAGCAGGAGAAGGGTTAGCACTGAAGCTTTCTTT
>few|TRBV4-1|TRBJ1-2|TRBD1
CASSQAGQGNYGYTF
TGCGCCAGCAGCCAAGCGGGACAGGGAAACTATGGCTACACCTTC
>.|TRBV5-1|TRBJ2-1|.
CASSLEASAYNEQFF
TGCGCCAGCAGCTTGGAAGCTAGCGCATACAATGAGCAGTTCTTC
>.|TRBV5-5|TRBJ2-2|.
CASSKTLRELFF
TGTGCCAGCAGCAAAACGCTCAGGGAGCTGTTTTTT
>.|TRBV4-1|TRBJ1-6|.
CASSQDYLLNSPLHF
TGCGCCAGCAGCCAAGATTACCTATTAAATTCACCCCTCCACTTT
>.|TRBV7-9|TRBJ2-1|TRBD1
CASSITGQAEYNEQFF
TGTGCCAGCAGCATCACAGGACAGGCTGAATACAATGAGCAGTTCTTC
>few|TRBV28|TRBJ2-1|TRBD2
CASSRRTSGGNEQFF
TGTGCCAGCAGTCGCAGGACTAGCGGGGGTAATGAGCAGTTCTTC
>.|TRBV11-1|TRBJ2-5|.
CASSLARYPETQYF
TGTGCCAGCAGCTTAGCGCGCTATCCCGAGACCCAGTACTTC
>.|TRBV10-3|TRBJ2-5|TRBD2
CAISLSGTSHETQYF
TGTGCCATCAGTCTAAGCGGGACTAGTCATGAGACCCAGTACTTC
>.|TRBV27|TRBJ2-5|.
CASSFSWLDETQYF
TGTGCCAGCAGTTTTTCGTGGCTGGATGAGACCCAGTACTTC
>.|TRBV27|TRBJ2-7|.
CASSLSQGTYYEQYF
TGTGCCAGCAGTTTAAGTCAGGGGACCTACTACGAGCAGTACTTC
>few|TRBV30|TRBJ2-1|.
CAWSVPGMSSYNEQFF
TGTGCCTGGAGTGTACCGGGGATGAGCTCCTACAATGAGCAGTTCTTC
>few|TRBV5-1|TRBJ2-1|.
CASSLELATYNEQFF
TGCGCCAGCAGCTTGGAACTAGCCACCTACAATGAGCAGTTCTTC
>.|TRBV20-1|TRBJ1-1|.
CSARIARYTEAFF
TGCAGTGCTAGGATAGCTCGTTACACTGAAGCTTTCTTT
>few|TRBV5-6|TRBJ2-7|.
CASSYRDQGREQYF
TGTGCCAGCAGCTACCGCGACCAGGGGCGCGAGCAGTACTTC